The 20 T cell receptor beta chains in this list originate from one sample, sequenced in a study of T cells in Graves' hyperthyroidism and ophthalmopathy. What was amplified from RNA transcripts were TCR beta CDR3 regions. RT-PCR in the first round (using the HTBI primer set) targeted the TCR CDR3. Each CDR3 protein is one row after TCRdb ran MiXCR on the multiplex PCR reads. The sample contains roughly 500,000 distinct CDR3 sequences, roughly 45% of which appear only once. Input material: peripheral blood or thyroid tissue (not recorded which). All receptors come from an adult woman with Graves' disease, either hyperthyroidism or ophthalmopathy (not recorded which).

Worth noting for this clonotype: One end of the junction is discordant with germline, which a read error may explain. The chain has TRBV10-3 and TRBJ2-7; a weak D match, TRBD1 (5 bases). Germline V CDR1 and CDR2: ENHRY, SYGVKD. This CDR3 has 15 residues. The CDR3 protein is CASSRSGAYPYEQYF. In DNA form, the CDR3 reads TGTGCCAGCAGTCGCTCTGGGGCTTACCCCTACGAGCAGTACTTC.

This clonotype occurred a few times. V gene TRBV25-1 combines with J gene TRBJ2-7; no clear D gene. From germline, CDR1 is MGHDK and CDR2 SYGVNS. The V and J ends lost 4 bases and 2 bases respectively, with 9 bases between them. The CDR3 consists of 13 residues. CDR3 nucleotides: TGTGCCAGCAGTGGGGTTGCGCCCTACGAGCAGTACTTC. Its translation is CASSGVAPYEQYF.

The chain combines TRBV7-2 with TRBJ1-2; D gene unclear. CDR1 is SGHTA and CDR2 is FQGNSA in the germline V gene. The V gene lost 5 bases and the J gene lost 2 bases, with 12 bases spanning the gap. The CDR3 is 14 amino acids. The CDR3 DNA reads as TGTGCCAGCAGCCTCGGACCCCTAAACTATGGCTACACCTTC. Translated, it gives CASSLGPLNYGYTF.

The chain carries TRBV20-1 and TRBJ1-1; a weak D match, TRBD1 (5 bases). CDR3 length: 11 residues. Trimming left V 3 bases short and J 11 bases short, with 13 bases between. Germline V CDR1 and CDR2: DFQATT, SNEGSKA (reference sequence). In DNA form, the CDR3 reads TGCAGTGCTAGTAGGGGAAGTGGGGCTTTCTTT. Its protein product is CSASRGSGAFF.

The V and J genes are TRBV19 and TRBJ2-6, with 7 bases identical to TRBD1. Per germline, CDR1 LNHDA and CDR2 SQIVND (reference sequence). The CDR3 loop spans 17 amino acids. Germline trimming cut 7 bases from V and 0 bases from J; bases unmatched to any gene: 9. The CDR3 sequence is CASTAVGQSSGANVLTF. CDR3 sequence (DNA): TGTGCCAGTACCGCCGTGGGACAGAGCTCTGGGGCCAACGTCCTGACTTTC.

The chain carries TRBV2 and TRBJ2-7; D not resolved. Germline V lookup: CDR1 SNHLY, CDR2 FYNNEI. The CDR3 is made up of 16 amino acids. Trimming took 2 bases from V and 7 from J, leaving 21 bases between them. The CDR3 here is CASSEIGVSSYNEQYF. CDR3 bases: TGTGCCAGCAGTGAAATTGGGGTTAGCTCCTACAATGAGCAGTACTTC.

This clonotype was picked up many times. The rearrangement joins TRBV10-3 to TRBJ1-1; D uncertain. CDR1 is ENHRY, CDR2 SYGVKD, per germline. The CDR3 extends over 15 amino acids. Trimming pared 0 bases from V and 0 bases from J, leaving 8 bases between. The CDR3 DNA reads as TGTGCCATCAGTGAGTCGGGAGAGATGAACACTGAAGCTTTCTTT. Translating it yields CAISESGEMNTEAFF.

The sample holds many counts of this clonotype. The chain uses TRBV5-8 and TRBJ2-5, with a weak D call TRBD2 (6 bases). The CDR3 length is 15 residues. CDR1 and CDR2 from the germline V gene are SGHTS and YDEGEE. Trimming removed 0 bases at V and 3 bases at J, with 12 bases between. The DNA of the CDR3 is TGTGCCAGCAGCTTGGAACAGCGGAGGGAAGAGACCCAGTACTTC. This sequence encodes CASSLEQRREETQYF.

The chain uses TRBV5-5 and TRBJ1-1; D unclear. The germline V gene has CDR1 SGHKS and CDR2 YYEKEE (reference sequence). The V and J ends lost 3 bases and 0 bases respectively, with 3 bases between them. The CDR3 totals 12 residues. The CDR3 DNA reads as TGTGCCAGCAGCTACGTGAACACTGAAGCTTTCTTT. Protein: CASSYVNTEAFF.

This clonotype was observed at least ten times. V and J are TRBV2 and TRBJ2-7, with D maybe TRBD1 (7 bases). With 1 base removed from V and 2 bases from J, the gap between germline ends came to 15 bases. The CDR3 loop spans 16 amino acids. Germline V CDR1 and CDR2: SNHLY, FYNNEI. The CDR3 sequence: CASSEEAGGLPYEQYF. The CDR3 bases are TGTGCCAGCAGTGAAGAGGCAGGGGGGTTACCCTACGAGCAGTACTTC.

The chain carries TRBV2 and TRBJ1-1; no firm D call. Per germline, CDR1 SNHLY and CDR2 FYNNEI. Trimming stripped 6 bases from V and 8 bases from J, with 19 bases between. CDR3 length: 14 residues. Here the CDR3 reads CASSEAVGDTEAFF. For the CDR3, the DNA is TGTGCCAGCAGCGAGGCAGTCGGAGATACAGAAGCTTTCTTT.

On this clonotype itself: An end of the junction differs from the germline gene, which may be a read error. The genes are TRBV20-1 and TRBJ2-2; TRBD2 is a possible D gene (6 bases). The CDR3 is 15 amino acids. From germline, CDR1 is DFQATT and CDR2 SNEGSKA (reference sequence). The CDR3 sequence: CSARMGGPNTGELLF. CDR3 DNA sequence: TGCAGTGCTAGAATGGGGGGACCGAACACCGGGGAGCTGCTTTTT.

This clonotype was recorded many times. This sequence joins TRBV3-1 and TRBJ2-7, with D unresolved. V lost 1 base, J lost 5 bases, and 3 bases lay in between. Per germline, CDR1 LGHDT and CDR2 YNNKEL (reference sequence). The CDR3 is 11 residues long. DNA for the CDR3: TGTGCCAGCAGCCAAGGTAACGAGCAGTACTTC. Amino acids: CASSQGNEQYF.

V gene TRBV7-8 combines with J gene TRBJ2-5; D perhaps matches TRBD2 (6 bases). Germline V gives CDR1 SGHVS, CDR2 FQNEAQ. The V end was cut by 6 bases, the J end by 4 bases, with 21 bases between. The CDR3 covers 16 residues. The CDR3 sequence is CASSPSPWGVGETQYF. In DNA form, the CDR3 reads TGTGCCAGCAGTCCGAGTCCTTGGGGGGTGGGAGAGACCCAGTACTTC.

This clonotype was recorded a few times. The CDR3, as DNA: TGTGCCAGCACCACACAGGGCGCCGCGGAGACCCAGTACTTC. Its protein product is CASTTQGAAETQYF. V is TRBV7-2 and J is TRBJ2-5; tentatively, D is TRBD1 (6 bases). The CDR3 consists of 14 residues. CDR1 is SGHTA, CDR2 FQGNSA, per germline. Trimming left V 7 bases short and J 5 bases short, with 17 bases between. Filled out from reference TRBV7-2 and TRBJ2-5, the complete variable domain reads GAGVSQSPSNKVTEKGKDVELRCDPISGHTALYWYRQSLGQGLEFLIYFQGNSAPDKSGLPSDRFSAERTGGSVSTLTIQRTQQEDSAVYLCASTTQGAAETQYFGPGTRLLVL.

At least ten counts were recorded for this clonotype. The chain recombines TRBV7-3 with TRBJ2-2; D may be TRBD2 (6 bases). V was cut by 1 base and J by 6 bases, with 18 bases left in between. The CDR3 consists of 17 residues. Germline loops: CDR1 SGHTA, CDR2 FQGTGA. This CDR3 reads CASSLNGGGRNPGELFF. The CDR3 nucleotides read TGTGCCAGCAGCTTAAACGGGGGTGGGAGAAACCCCGGGGAGCTGTTTTTT.

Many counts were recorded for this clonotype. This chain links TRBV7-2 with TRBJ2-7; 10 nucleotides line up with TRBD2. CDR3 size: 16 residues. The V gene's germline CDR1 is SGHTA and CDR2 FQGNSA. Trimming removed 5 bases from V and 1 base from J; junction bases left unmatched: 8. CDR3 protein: CASSQPTSGISYEQYF. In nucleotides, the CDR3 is TGTGCCAGCAGCCAGCCCACTAGCGGGATTTCCTACGAGCAGTACTTC.

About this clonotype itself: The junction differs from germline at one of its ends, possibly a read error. CDR3 loop: CSVRGQGVGEKLFF. In DNA form, the CDR3 reads TGCAGTGTTAGAGGACAGGGGGTCGGTGAAAAACTGTTTTTT. The V call is TRBV20-1, the J call TRBJ1-4, with 10 nucleotides matching TRBD1. In germline, CDR1 is DFQATT, CDR2 SNEGSKA (reference sequence). The CDR3 consists of 14 residues.

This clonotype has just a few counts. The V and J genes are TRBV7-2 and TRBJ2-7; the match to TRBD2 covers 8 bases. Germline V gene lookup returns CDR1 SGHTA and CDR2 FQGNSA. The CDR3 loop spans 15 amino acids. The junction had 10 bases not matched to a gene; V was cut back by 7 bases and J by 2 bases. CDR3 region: CASKPAGTSAYEQYF. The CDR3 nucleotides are TGTGCCAGCAAGCCCGCCGGGACTAGTGCCTACGAGCAGTACTTC.

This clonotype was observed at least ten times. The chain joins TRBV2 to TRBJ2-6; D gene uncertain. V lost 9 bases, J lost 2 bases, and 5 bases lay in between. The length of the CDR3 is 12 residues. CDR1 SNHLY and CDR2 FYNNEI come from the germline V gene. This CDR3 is CARGPGANVLTF. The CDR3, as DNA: TGTGCCAGGGGTCCTGGGGCCAACGTCCTGACTTTC.